The 8 T cell receptor beta chains in this list originate from one sample, sequenced in a study of T cells after somatic rescue of genetic block. Some clones are missing from TCRdb's copy, which holds only in-frame ones; the method was immunoSEQ multiplex PCR. In the table there are approximately 110,000 clones, 90% to 95% of which are singletons. The sequencing input was peripheral blood mononuclear cells (PBMCs). These TCRs come from a young woman.

The V call is TRBV6-5, the J call TRBJ2-5; D possibly corresponds to TRBD1 (5 bases). Germline loops: CDR1 MNHEY, CDR2 SVGAGI. V lost 8 bases and J 4 bases, leaving 14 bases between the germline ends. CDR3 length: 13 amino acids. CDR3: CASGASILETQYF. The DNA for the CDR3 is TGTGCCAGCGGGGCAAGTATTTTAGAGACCCAGTACTTC.

Remarks on this clone: The same CDR3 arises from other DNA sequences in this sample as well. The rearrangement uses TRBV7-9 and TRBJ2-3; D remains unclear. Germline V gives CDR1 SEHNR, CDR2 FQNEAQ (reference sequence). Trimming cost V 5 bases and J 0 bases, with 6 bases left between them. The CDR3 consists of 13 residues. CDR3 sequence reads: CASSPDSTDTQYF. CDR3 DNA sequence: TGTGCCAGCAGCCCAGATAGCACAGATACGCAGTATTTT.

V gene TRBV7-2 combines with J gene TRBJ1-3, with no clear D. V was cut by 10 bases and J by 1 base, with 11 bases left in between. The length of the CDR3 is 13 residues. CDR1 and CDR2 from the germline V gene are SGHTA and FQGNSA. The CDR3 sequence: CATSSVSGNTIYF. As DNA, the CDR3 is TGTGCCACCTCATCGGTGTCTGGAAACACCATATATTTT.

The chain couples TRBV5-1 to TRBJ1-6; maybe TRBD1 (5 bases). The V gene's germline CDR1 is SGHRS and CDR2 YFSETQ. V shed 3 bases and J shed 10 bases, with 14 bases lying between them. The CDR3 has 14 amino acids. The CDR3 nucleotides are TGCGCCAGCAGCTCCAGGGAGTCTCCCTCACCCCTCCACTTT. The encoded protein is CASSSRESPSPLHF.

The count of this clone is one. V gene TRBV11-2 combines with J gene TRBJ1-2, with a tentative D call TRBD1 (5 bases). Germline CDR1 and CDR2: SGHAT and FQNNGV. The CDR3 covers 15 residues. V was cut by 1 base and J by 7 bases, with 16 bases left in between. CDR3 nucleotides: TGTGCCAGCAGCTTAGGAAGTCTGGGGGGGTTTGGCTACACCTTC. It encodes CASSLGSLGGFGYTF.

The chain combines TRBV6-4 with TRBJ2-1; 11 nucleotides align to TRBD2. CDR3 length equals 15 residues. Germline trimming cut 5 bases from V and 4 bases from J; bases unmatched to any gene: 4. Germline V gives CDR1 MRHNA, CDR2 SNTAGT. CDR3 sequence: CASSPTSGGYNEQFF. CDR3 bases: TGTGCCAGCAGTCCTACTAGCGGGGGTTACAATGAGCAGTTCTTC.

The chain uses TRBV10-3 and TRBJ1-1, with D tentatively TRBD1 (5 bases). Germline V gene lookup returns CDR1 ENHRY and CDR2 SYGVKD. Trimming took off 7 bases at V and 3 bases at J, with 15 bases between the two ends. The CDR3 covers 14 residues. CDR3 DNA sequence: TGTGCCATCAAGCAGGGTATGGGTGACACTGAAGCTTTCTTT. As protein: CAIKQGMGDTEAFF.

The rearrangement uses TRBV5-1 and TRBJ1-2; D is undetermined. This CDR3 is built from 13 residues. CDR1 and CDR2 (germline): SGHRS, YFSETQ. Trimming removed 2 bases at V and 7 bases at J, with 12 bases between. DNA of the CDR3: TGCGCCAGCAGCTTTATGGGTGATCTTGGCTACACCTTC. Protein sequence: CASSFMGDLGYTF.